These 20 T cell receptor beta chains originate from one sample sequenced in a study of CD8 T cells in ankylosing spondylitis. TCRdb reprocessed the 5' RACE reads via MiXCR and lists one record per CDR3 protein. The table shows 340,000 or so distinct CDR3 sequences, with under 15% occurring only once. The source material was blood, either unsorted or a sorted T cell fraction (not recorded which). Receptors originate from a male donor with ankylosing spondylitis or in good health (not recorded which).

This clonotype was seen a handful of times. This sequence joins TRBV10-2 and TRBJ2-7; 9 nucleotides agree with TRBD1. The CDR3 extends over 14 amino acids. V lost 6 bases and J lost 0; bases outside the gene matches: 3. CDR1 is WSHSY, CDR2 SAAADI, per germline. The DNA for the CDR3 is TGCGCCAGCAGGAGACAGGGGGACTCCTACGAGCAGTACTTC. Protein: CASRRQGDSYEQYF.

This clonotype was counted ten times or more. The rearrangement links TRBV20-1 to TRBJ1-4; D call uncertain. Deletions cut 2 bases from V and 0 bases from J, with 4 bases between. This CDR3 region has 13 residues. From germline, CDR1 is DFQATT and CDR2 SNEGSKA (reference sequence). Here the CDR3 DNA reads TGCAGTGCTAGAAGGGCAACTAATGAAAAACTGTTTTTT. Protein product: CSARRATNEKLFF.

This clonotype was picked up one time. CDR3 bases: TGCAGTGCTAGGACTAGCGGGAGCTCCTACGAGCAGTACTTC. This codes for CSARTSGSSYEQYF. The rearrangement links TRBV20-1 to TRBJ2-7, with 12 bases fitting TRBD2. CDR1 and CDR2 (germline): DFQATT, SNEGSKA (reference sequence). The length of the CDR3 is 14 residues. The V segment lost 3 bases and the J segment 0 bases; nucleotides outside the gene matches: 0.

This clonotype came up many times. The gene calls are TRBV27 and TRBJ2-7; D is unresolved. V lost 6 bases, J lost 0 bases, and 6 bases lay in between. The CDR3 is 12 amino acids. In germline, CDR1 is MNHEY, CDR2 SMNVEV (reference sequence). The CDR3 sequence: CASSPSSYEQYF. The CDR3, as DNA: TGTGCCAGCAGCCCGAGCTCCTACGAGCAGTACTTC.

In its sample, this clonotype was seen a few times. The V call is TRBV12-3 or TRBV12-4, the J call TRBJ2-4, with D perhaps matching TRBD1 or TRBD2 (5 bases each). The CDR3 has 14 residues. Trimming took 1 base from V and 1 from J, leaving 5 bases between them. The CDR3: CASSLGDAKNIQYF. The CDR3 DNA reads TGTGCCAGCAGTTTAGGGGACGCCAAAAACATTCAGTACTTC.

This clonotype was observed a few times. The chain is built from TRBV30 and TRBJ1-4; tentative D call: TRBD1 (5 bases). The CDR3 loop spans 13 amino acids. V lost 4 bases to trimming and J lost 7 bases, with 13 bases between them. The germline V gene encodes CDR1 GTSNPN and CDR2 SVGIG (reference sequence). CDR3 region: CAWTGTTSEKLFF. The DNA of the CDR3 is TGTGCCTGGACCGGGACTACCTCTGAAAAACTGTTTTTT.

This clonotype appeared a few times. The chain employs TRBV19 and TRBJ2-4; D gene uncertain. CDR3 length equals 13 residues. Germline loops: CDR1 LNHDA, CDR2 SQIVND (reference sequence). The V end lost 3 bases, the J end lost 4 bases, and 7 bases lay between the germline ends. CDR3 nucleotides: TGTGCCAGTAGTATCGAGAGGAAAAACATTCAGTACTTC. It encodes CASSIERKNIQYF. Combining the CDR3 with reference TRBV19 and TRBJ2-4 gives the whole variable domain DGGITQSPKYLFRKEGQNVTLSCEQNLNHDAMYWYRQDPGQGLRLIYYSQIVNDFQKGDIAEGYSVSREKKESFPLTVTSAQKNPTAFYLCASSIERKNIQYFGAGTRLSVL.

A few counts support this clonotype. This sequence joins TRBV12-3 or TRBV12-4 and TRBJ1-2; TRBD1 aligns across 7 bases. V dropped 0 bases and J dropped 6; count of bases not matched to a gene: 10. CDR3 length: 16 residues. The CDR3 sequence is CASSLALPSGGDGYTF. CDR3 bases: TGTGCCAGCAGTTTAGCGCTCCCCTCAGGGGGAGATGGCTACACCTTC.

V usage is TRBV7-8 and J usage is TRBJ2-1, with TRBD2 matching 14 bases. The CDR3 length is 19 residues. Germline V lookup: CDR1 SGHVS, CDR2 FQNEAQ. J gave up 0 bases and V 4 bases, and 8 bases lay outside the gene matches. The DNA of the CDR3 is TGTGCCAGCAGCTCCCGACTAGCGGGAGGGCCGGGCTCCTACAATGAGCAGTTCTTC. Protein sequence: CASSSRLAGGPGSYNEQFF.

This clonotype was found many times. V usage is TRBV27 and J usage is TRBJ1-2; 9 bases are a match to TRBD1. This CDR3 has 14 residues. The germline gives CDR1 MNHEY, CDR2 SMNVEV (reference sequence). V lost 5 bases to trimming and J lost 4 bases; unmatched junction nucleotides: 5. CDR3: CASSPSGQGYGYTF. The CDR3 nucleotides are TGTGCCAGCAGTCCTTCGGGACAGGGCTATGGCTACACCTTC.

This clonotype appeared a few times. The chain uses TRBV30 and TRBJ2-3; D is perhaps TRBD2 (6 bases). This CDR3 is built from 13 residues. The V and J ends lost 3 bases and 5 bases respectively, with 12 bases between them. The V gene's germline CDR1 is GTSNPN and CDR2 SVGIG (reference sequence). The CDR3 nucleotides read TGTGCCTGGAGGGGACCGGGAGTAGATACGCAGTATTTT. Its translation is CAWRGPGVDTQYF.

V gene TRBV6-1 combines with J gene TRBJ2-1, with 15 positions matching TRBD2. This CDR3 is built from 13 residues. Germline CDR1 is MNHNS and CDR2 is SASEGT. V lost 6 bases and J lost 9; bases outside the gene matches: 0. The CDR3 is CASRGLAGGEQFF. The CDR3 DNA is TGTGCCAGCAGGGGACTAGCGGGAGGTGAGCAGTTCTTC.

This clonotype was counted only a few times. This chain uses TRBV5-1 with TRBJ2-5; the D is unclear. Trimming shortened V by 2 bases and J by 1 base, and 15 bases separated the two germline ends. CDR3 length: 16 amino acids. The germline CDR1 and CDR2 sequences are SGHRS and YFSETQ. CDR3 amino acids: CASSLGSPSGQETQYF. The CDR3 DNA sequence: TGCGCCAGCAGCTTAGGCAGCCCCTCCGGCCAAGAGACCCAGTACTTC. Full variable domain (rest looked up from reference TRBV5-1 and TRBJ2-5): KAGVTQTPRYLIKTRGQQVTLSCSPISGHRSVSWYQQTPGQGLQFLFEYFSETQRNKGNFPGRFSGRQFSNSRSEMNVSTLELGDSALYLCASSLGSPSGQETQYFGPGTRLLVL.

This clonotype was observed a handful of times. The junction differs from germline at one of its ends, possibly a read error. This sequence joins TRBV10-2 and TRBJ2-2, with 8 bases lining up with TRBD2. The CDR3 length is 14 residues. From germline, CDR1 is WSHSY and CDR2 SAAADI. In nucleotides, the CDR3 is TGCGCCAGCAGAGAGTCGGGGGGGATCGGGGAGCTGTTTTTT. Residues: CASRESGGIGELFF.

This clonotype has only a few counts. In DNA, the CDR3 is TGTGCCAGCAGTCCCCCGGGGGGGTTGAGAAACACCATATATTTT. This sequence encodes CASSPPGGLRNTIYF. This sequence joins TRBV12-3 or TRBV12-4 and TRBJ1-3; weak D call: TRBD1 (5 bases). This CDR3 is built from 15 residues. Between the trimmed V and J ends, which lost 5 bases and 5 bases, there was a span of 16 bases.

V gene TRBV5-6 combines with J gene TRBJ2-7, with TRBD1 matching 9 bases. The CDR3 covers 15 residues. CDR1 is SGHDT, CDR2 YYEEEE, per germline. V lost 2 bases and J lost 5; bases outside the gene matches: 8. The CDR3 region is CASSFHGTGLDEQYF. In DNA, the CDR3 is TGTGCCAGCAGCTTCCACGGGACAGGGTTAGACGAGCAGTACTTC.

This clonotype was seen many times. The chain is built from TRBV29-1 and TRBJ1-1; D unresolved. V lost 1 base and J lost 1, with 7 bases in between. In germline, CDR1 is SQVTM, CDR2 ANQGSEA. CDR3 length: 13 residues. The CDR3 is CSVEGVENTEAFF. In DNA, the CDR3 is TGCAGCGTTGAAGGGGTCGAGAACACTGAAGCTTTCTTT.

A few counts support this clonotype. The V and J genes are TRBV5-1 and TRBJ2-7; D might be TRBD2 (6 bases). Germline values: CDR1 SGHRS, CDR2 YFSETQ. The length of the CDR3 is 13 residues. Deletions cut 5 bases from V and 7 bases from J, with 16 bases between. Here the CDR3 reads CASSSGGFLEQYF. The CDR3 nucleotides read TGCGCCAGCAGTTCTGGAGGGTTCTTGGAGCAGTACTTC.

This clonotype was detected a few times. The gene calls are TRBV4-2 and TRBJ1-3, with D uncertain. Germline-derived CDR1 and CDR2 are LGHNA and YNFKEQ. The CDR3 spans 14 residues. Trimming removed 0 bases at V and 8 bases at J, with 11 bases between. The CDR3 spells CASSQDPLLDTIYF. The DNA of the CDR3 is TGTGCCAGCAGCCAAGATCCCCTCTTGGACACCATATATTTT.

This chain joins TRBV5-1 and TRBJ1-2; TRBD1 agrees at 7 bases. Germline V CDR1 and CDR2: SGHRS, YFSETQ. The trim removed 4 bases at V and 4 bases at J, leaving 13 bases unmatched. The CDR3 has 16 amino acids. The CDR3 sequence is CASSPGTAETFYGYTF. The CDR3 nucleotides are TGCGCCAGCAGCCCTGGGACAGCCGAAACTTTCTATGGCTACACCTTC.